The sequence of this T cell receptor (beta chain) was determined in a study of control samples from healthy donors and cancer patients. The germline V gene has CDR1 MNHEY and CDR2 SVGAGI. This CDR3 has 13 residues. Trimming cost V 2 bases and J 7 bases, with 9 bases left between them. The assay was immunoSEQ multiplex PCR, and TCRdb's table has in-frame clones only and misses some. The table has some 410,000 clones, 75% to 95% seen once; the top ten hold about 6.3%. With respect to this clone: Other nucleotide sequences from this sample produce the same CDR3.

This TCR was recovered from a man aged 40-55 years with head and neck cancer. The specimen sequenced was PBMCs. The chain recombines TRBV6-5 with TRBJ2-1, with D maybe TRBD1 (6 bases). CDR3 loop: CASSYLQGNEQFF. As DNA, the CDR3 is TGTGCCAGCAGTTACCTTCAGGGGAATGAGCAGTTCTTC.